This TCR beta chain is drawn from a study of shared clonotypes between healthy human individuals. Across the study: The study drew on a couple of women and a few men aged 18 to 49 as donors. CD4 naive and CD4 memory each took three plates per donor, while CD8 naive took two and CD8 memory one.

Study-wide points: Generally, naive subsets (rather than memory subsets) showed larger estimated richness.

CD8 cells regarded as naive lacked CD45RO, were positively chosen for CCR7, and omitted terminally differentiated effector memory CD45RA+ cells. Of note for this clone: Its antigen is not known.

In replicate PCRs of sorted subsets, approximately 190 ng DNA, tens of thousands of T cell genomes, was used. Data came from immunoSEQ multiplex PCR; TCRdb stores just in-frame clones and leaves some out. The table lists approximately 2,200,000 clones, just over 90% of them singletons, with 1.7% in the top ten. The V gene end was trimmed by 0 bases and the J gene end by 2 bases; junction bases not matched to a gene: 5. CDR1 and CDR2 from the germline V gene are SGHRS and YFSETQ. The CDR3 has 15 residues. This chain connects TRBV5-1 to TRBJ2-7; 7 nucleotides agree with TRBD2. The clonotype was recovered from a young man in good health. Some clones in this sample may be carry-over from other donors' samples. Sequenced material: naive CD8+ T cells from PBMCs. CDR3 coding DNA: TGCGCCAGCAGCTTGGAGGGGACTACTACCTACGAGCAGTACTTC. This translates into CASSLEGTTTYEQYF.